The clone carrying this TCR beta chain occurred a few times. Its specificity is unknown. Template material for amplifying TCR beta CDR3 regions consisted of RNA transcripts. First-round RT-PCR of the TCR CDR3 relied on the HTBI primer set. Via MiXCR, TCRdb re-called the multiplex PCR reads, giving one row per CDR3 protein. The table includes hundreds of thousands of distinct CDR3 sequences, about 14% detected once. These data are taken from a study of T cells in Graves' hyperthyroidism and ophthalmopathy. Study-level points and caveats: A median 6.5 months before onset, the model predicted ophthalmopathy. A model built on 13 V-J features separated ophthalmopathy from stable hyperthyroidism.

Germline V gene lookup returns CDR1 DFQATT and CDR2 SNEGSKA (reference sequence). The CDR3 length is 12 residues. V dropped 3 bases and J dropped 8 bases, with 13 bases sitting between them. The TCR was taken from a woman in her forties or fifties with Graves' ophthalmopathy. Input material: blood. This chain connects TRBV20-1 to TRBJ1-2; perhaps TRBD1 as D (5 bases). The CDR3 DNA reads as TGCAGTGCTAGTCAGGGAGGAAAAGGCTACACCTTC. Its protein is CSASQGGKGYTF.